The rows below give T cell receptor beta chains drawn from one sample of a study of T cells in severe cutaneous drug reactions. Reprocessing the multiplex PCR reads, TCRdb reports a single entry for every CDR3 protein and omits DNA. The sample data list some 5,700 distinct CDR3 sequences. The sequenced sample was PBMCs. The receptors were sampled from a human donor with a severe cutaneous adverse drug reaction. Each CDR3 is given with its conserved first and last residue. Clone size, where shown, is once, few, many, or a class for clones that have expanded.

J,size,V,CDR3
TRBJ1-6,medium-sized,TRBV10-3,CAISESQGLVGSPLHF
TRBJ2-1,medium-sized,TRBV6-2/TRBV6-3,CASSSGTSSNEQFF
TRBJ1-3,-,TRBV5-1,CASRMGQVDGNTIYF
TRBJ2-1,medium-sized,TRBV11-2,CASSLGLYNEQFF
TRBJ1-1,-,TRBV9,CASSVEGRAENQAFF
TRBJ1-5,medium-sized,TRBV27,CASSWGGGGQHQHF
TRBJ2-2,-,TRBV5-1,CASSLGERPGELFF
TRBJ2-1,medium-sized,TRBV4-2,CASSPRTSGPEQFF
TRBJ1-5,-,TRBV28,CASSETGGSNQPQHF
TRBJ2-3,medium-sized,TRBV6-1,CASSLRPGDTNTQYF
TRBJ2-5,-,TRBV30,CAWSVQGLETQYF
TRBJ1-5,medium-sized,TRBV7-9,CASSLNSNQPQHF
TRBJ2-1,-,TRBV18,CASSQQGVHNEQFF
TRBJ2-1,-,TRBV6-1,CASSESLAGVHNEQFF
TRBJ2-2,-,TRBV6-4,CASSGLANTGELFF
TRBJ2-7,-,TRBV11-2,CASSLVPTSGSYEQYF
TRBJ2-1,-,TRBV6-1,CASPGLAELHNEQFF
TRBJ2-3,-,TRBV20-1,CSARLAGGRTDTQYF
TRBJ2-2,-,TRBV6-1,CASGGGRTVTGELFF
TRBJ1-1,medium-sized,TRBV4-1,CASSQVGAGRALIWAFF
TRBJ1-1,medium-sized,TRBV28,CASSLKTGYTEAFF
TRBJ2-5,medium-sized,TRBV12-3/TRBV12-4,CASSLFQQETQYF
TRBJ2-1,-,TRBV11-2,CASSFSGAMNEQFF
TRBJ2-6,-,TRBV15,CATSKGNSGANVLTF